This T cell receptor (beta chain) was profiled in a study of T cells in Graves' hyperthyroidism and ophthalmopathy. Germline trimming cut 0 bases from V and 7 bases from J; bases unmatched to any gene: 12. The CDR3 spans 17 residues. Germline V gene lookup returns CDR1 SGHVS and CDR2 FNYEAQ. This clonotype appeared many times. Its antigen remains unidentified. Study-wide findings and caveats: The authors' 13 V-J model separated ophthalmopathy from stable hyperthyroidism.

It was RNA transcripts that yielded the amplified TCR beta CDR3 regions. HTBI primers were used for first-round RT-PCR of the TCR CDR3. MiXCR, applied by TCRdb to the multiplex PCR reads, yields one record per CDR3 protein. In the table there are fewer than 650,000 distinct CDR3 sequences, 12% to 15% of which are singletons. Each person with ophthalmopathy scored at least 3 on the Clinical Activity Score, reached NOSPECS grade 4 or higher, and had been ill under 3 months. It was uncontrolled infection, other autoimmune disease, pregnancy or lactation that excluded patients. This TCR derives from a young woman with Graves' ophthalmopathy. The chain is built from TRBV7-6 and TRBJ2-1, with 7 bases lining up with TRBD1. The sequenced material came from blood. The CDR3 here is CASSLAQKGAQGNEQFF. The CDR3 DNA sequence: TGTGCCAGCAGCTTAGCGCAGAAGGGGGCTCAGGGGAATGAGCAGTTCTTC. The complete variable domain, with remaining parts taken from reference TRBV7-6 and TRBJ2-1, reads GAGVSQSPRYKVTKRGQDVALRCDPISGHVSLYWYRQALGQGPEFLTYFNYEAQQDKSGLPNDRFSAERPEGSISTLTIQRTEQRDSAMYRCASSLAQKGAQGNEQFFGPGTRLTVL.